The next 18 T cell receptor beta chains were all read from a single sample in a study of cytomegalovirus exposure and HLA in healthy donors. With 60 Vbeta and 13 Jbeta primers, the PCR was carried out. Some clones are missing from TCRdb's copy, which holds only in-frame ones; the method was immunoSEQ multiplex PCR. Among about 50,000 clones listed, 72% were seen once. Sample: PBMCs. These receptor sequences come from a woman in her forties or fifties in good health and CMV-seronegative.

The chain couples TRBV7-9 to TRBJ2-1, with D perhaps matching TRBD2 (6 bases). This CDR3 is built from 13 residues. V lost 8 bases and J 0 bases, leaving 8 bases between the germline ends. Germline V gene sequence: CDR1 SEHNR, CDR2 FQNEAQ (reference sequence). In DNA form, the CDR3 reads TGTGCCAGCGGCGGGGACTCCTACAATGAGCAGTTCTTC. Translation gives CASGGDSYNEQFF.

The CDR3 spells CASSVPFSRGRGYTF. CDR3 DNA sequence: TGTGCCAGCAGTGTTCCCTTTTCCAGGGGGCGAGGCTACACCTTC. This chain uses TRBV6-1 with TRBJ1-2; TRBD1 matches 8 bases. Unmatched junction bases numbered 12, after V lost 4 bases and J lost 8 bases. This CDR3 has 15 amino acids. Per germline, CDR1 MNHNS and CDR2 SASEGT.

The rearrangement joins TRBV9 to TRBJ2-3, with 7 bases lining up with TRBD2. Looked up from germline, CDR1 is SGDLS and CDR2 is YYNGEE. After removal of 1 base from V and 1 base from J, the junction contained 6 bases not matched to a gene. The CDR3 length is 16 residues. Here the CDR3 DNA reads TGTGCCAGCAGCGTAAGCCCTAGCGGAGGCACAGATACGCAGTATTTT. This encodes CASSVSPSGGTDTQYF.

This sequence joins TRBV7-6 and TRBJ1-4; TRBD1 agrees at 12 bases. The J segment lost 3 bases and the V segment lost 5 bases, leaving 7 bases of the junction unmatched. The CDR3 contains 17 residues. Germline V gene lookup returns CDR1 SGHVS and CDR2 FNYEAQ. The CDR3 bases are TGTGCCAGCAGCCCTGGGACAGGGGGCGCGGCTAATGAAAAACTGTTTTTT. Encoded protein: CASSPGTGGAANEKLFF. Using reference TRBV7-6 and TRBJ1-4 for the parts outside the CDR3, the full variable domain is GAGVSQSPRYKVTKRGQDVALRCDPISGHVSLYWYRQALGQGPEFLTYFNYEAQQDKSGLPNDRFSAERPEGSISTLTIQRTEQRDSAMYRCASSPGTGGAANEKLFFGSGTQLSVL.

This clone was found once. The chain recombines TRBV7-9 with TRBJ2-1; 15 nucleotides line up with TRBD2. The V gene's germline CDR1 is SEHNR and CDR2 FQNEAQ (reference sequence). This CDR3 has 14 amino acids. J was trimmed by 9 bases and V by 7 bases; bases with no gene match: 4. CDR3 DNA sequence: TGTGCCAGCACGGGACTAGCGGGGGGCGGTGAGCAGTTCTTC. This gives the protein CASTGLAGGGEQFF. The full variable domain, rest sourced from reference TRBV7-9 and TRBJ2-1, is DTGVSQNPRHKITKRGQNVTFRCDPISEHNRLYWYRQTLGQGPEFLTYFQNEAQLEKSRLLSDRFSAERPKGSFSTLEIQRTEQGDSAMYLCASTGLAGGGEQFFGPGTRLTVL.

This chain joins TRBV30 and TRBJ2-2, with TRBD1 matching 8 bases. Looked up from germline, CDR1 is GTSNPN and CDR2 is SVGIG (reference sequence). The length of the CDR3 is 15 residues. The V and J ends lost 6 bases and 6 bases, in that order; junction bases with no gene match: 12. The CDR3 loop is CACDPGQALAGELFF. For the CDR3, the DNA is TGTGCCTGCGACCCGGGACAGGCTCTTGCCGGGGAGCTGTTTTTT.

This chain links TRBV7-2 with TRBJ2-7; 8 nucleotides agree with TRBD2. This CDR3 spans 16 amino acids. J gave up 2 bases and V 5 bases, and 11 bases lay outside the gene matches. In germline, CDR1 is SGHTA, CDR2 FQGNSA. The CDR3, as DNA: TGTGCCAGCAGCCCTCATGTTAGCGGGGCCCCCTACGAGCAGTACTTC. Translation gives CASSPHVSGAPYEQYF.

The gene calls are TRBV18 and TRBJ2-7; TRBD1 might be the D (6 bases). CDR1 is KGHSH and CDR2 is LQKENI in the germline V gene. The length of the CDR3 is 14 residues. V shed 2 bases and J shed 5 bases, with 13 bases lying between them. As DNA, the CDR3 is TGTGCCAGCTCACCAGGCCCACAGGGCAACGAGCAGTACTTC. Translating it yields CASSPGPQGNEQYF.

The chain links TRBV28 to TRBJ1-5; tentative D call: TRBD1 (6 bases). There are 13 residues in the CDR3. The germline V and J ends were trimmed by 9 bases and 0 bases, with 9 bases remaining between them. Germline V CDR1 and CDR2: MDHEN, SYDVKM. CDR3 nucleotides: TGTGCCAGTTGGACAGTTAGCAATCAGCCCCAGCATTTT. Translating gives CASWTVSNQPQHF.

The chain uses TRBV30 and TRBJ1-5; D unclear. The germline gives CDR1 GTSNPN, CDR2 SVGIG (reference sequence). The CDR3 consists of 13 residues. V was cut by 3 bases and J by 5 bases, with 11 bases left in between. CDR3 bases: TGTGCCTGGAGCGATAGAATCGATCAGCCCCAGCATTTT. This translates into CAWSDRIDQPQHF.

The chain is built from TRBV29-1 and TRBJ2-7; 8 bases are shared with TRBD2. The CDR3 extends over 14 amino acids. J lost 2 bases, V lost 4 bases, and 7 bases had no gene match. The germline gives CDR1 SQVTM, CDR2 ANQGSEA. CDR3 DNA: TGCAGCGTTGCCGGGCGGGAGGACCCCTACGAGCAGTACTTC. Its translation is CSVAGREDPYEQYF.

The gene calls are TRBV28 and TRBJ2-1; 7 nucleotides line up with TRBD1. Germline CDR1 is MDHEN and CDR2 is SYDVKM. V was clipped by 3 bases and J by 1 base; unmatched bases: 6. This CDR3 is built from 16 residues. CDR3 DNA sequence: TGTGCCAGCAGTTTCGTACAGGGGAAGTCCTACAATGAGCAGTTCTTC. Its translation is CASSFVQGKSYNEQFF.

This rearrangement joins TRBV19 to TRBJ1-2; TRBD1 aligns across 7 bases. The CDR3 has 15 amino acids. V shed 6 bases and J 6 bases; nucleotides not matched to a gene: 13. CDR1 LNHDA and CDR2 SQIVND come from the germline V gene (reference sequence). The CDR3 sequence is CASRGGWGTGDGYTF. CDR3 nucleotide sequence: TGTGCCAGTAGAGGGGGTTGGGGCACAGGGGATGGCTACACCTTC.

The chain carries TRBV6-5 and TRBJ1-4; a possible D gene is TRBD1 (5 bases). V gave up 0 bases and J gave up 3 bases, with 11 bases separating them. The CDR3 loop spans 16 amino acids. CDR1 is MNHEY and CDR2 is SVGAGI in the germline V gene. The CDR3: CASSYSRRAANEKLFF. As DNA, the CDR3 is TGTGCCAGCAGTTACTCACGCAGGGCTGCTAATGAAAAACTGTTTTTT.

This rearrangement joins TRBV29-1 to TRBJ2-7; D not resolved. V lost 4 bases to trimming and J lost 0 bases, with 13 bases between them. The CDR3 loop spans 14 amino acids. Germline V gene data show CDR1 as SQVTM and CDR2 as ANQGSEA. CDR3 bases: TGCAGCGTTGTCCCGGTAGAACCCTCCTACGAGCAGTACTTC. Protein product: CSVVPVEPSYEQYF.

The sample holds a few counts of this clone. The gene calls are TRBV5-6 and TRBJ2-7; D remains unclear. V gave up 10 bases and J gave up 3 bases, with 2 bases separating them. This CDR3 is 8 amino acids long. Germline V gives CDR1 SGHDT, CDR2 YYEEEE. The CDR3 spells CAYYEQYF. CDR3 sequence (DNA): TGTGCCTACTACGAGCAGTACTTC.

A word on this clone: As the CDR3 is not closed by the conserved phenylalanine or tryptophan, this likely results from a read error. This sequence joins TRBV10-3 and TRBJ2-3; D might be TRBD2 (6 bases). Deletions cut 0 bases from V and 5 bases from J, with 15 bases between. Per germline, CDR1 ENHRY and CDR2 SYGVKD. The CDR3 has 16 residues. CDR3 sequence: CAISESVAGRGDTQYV. CDR3 DNA: TGTGCCATCAGTGAGTCTGTGGCGGGACGGGGAGATACGCAGTATGTT.

The chain combines TRBV10-1 with TRBJ2-1, with 8 nucleotides matching TRBD2. Germline V CDR1 and CDR2: WNHNN, SYGVQD (reference sequence). V shed 8 bases and J 4 bases; nucleotides not matched to a gene: 13. The CDR3 consists of 16 residues. CDR3 protein: CASPPFLAGLYNEQFF. CDR3 nucleotide sequence: TGCGCCAGCCCCCCTTTTCTAGCGGGCCTTTACAATGAGCAGTTCTTC.